Shown below are 2 T cell receptor beta chains from a single sample sequenced in a study of shared clonotypes between healthy human individuals. Measured with immunoSEQ multiplex PCR; TCRdb has only the in-frame clones, and not every one. The sample includes about 2.4 million clones, around nine tenths of them seen just once. Specimen: naive CD4+ T cells sorted from blood. Specified subset: CD45RA+ positively selected. The receptors were gathered from a young man in good health.

This clone was counted only a few times. Other DNA variants within this sample encode the same CDR3. The chain joins TRBV30 to TRBJ2-5, with unresolved D. Germline V gives CDR1 GTSNPN, CDR2 SVGIG (reference sequence). V was clipped by 1 base and J by 3 bases, with 3 bases between them. The CDR3 consists of 11 residues. DNA for the CDR3: TGTGCCTGGAGTGCAGAAGAGACCCAGTACTTC. It translates to CAWSAEETQYF.

A note on this clone: One end of the junction fails to match germline, which may point to a read error. For the CDR3, the DNA is TGTGCTAGCAGCCTCCTGACAGGGTTCACTGAAGCTTTCTTT. Translated: CASSLLTGFTEAFF. The rearrangement links TRBV7-7 to TRBJ1-1; 7 nucleotides align to TRBD1. This CDR3 contains 14 residues. Germline V CDR1 and CDR2: SSHAT, FNYEAQ (reference sequence). Complete variable domain (other parts from reference TRBV7-7 and TRBJ1-1): GAGVSQSPRYKVTKRGQDVTLRCDPISSHATLYWYQQALGQGPEFLTYFNYEAQPDKSGLPSDRFSAERPEGSISTLTIQRTEQRDSAMYRCASSLLTGFTEAFFGQGTRLTVV.